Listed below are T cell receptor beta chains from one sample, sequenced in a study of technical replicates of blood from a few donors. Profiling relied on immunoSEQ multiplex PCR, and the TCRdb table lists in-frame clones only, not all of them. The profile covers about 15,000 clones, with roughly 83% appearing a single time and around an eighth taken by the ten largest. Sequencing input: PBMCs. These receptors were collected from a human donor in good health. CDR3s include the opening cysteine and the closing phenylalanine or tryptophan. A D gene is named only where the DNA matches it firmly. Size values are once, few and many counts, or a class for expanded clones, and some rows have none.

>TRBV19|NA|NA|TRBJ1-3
CASSIAGALGNTIYF
TGTGCCAGTAGTATTGCAGGGGCGCTTGGAAACACCATATATTTT
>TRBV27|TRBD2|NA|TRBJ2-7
CASSRVPPGAGAGEQYF
TGTGCCAGCAGTCGCGTTCCCCCAGGAGCGGGAGCCGGCGAGCAGTACTTC
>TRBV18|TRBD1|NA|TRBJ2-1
CASSSPTGHSSYNEQFF
TGTGCCAGCTCATCACCGACAGGGCACAGCTCCTACAATGAGCAGTTCTTC
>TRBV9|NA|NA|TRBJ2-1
CASSVESALFYNEQFF
TGTGCCAGCAGCGTAGAAAGCGCCCTCTTCTACAATGAGCAGTTCTTC
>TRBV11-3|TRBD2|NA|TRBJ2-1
CASSGAGGRNEQFF
TGTGCCAGCAGCGGGGCGGGGGGGAGGAATGAGCAGTTCTTC
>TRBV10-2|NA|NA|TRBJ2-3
CASRRGISTDTQYF
TGCGCCAGCCGAAGGGGGATTAGCACAGATACGCAGTATTTT
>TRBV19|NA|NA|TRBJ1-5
CASKLRGSNQPQHF
TGTGCCAGTAAACTCAGGGGCAGCAATCAGCCCCAGCATTTT
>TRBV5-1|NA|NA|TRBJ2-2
CASSQQGNTGELFF
TGCGCCAGCAGCCAACAGGGTAACACCGGGGAGCTGTTTTTT
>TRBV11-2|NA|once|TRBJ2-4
CASSIDYSAKNIQYF
TGTGCCAGCAGCATTGACTACTCAGCCAAAAACATTCAGTACTTC
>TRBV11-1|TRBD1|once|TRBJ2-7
CASSLSPSGTGASEQYF
TGTGCCAGCAGCTTGAGCCCCTCCGGGACAGGGGCGTCCGAGCAGTACTTC
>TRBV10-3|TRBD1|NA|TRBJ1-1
CAITGTGKDTEAFF
TGTGCCATCACCGGGACAGGGAAGGACACTGAAGCTTTCTTT
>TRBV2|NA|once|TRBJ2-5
CASSGGGPASVETQYF
TGTGCCAGCAGTGGGGGGGGGCCGGCCTCGGTAGAGACCCAGTACTTC
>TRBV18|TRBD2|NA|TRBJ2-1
CASSATGTSLEQFF
TGTGCCAGCTCCGCAACCGGGACTAGCCTTGAGCAGTTCTTC
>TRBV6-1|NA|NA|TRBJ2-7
CASPMSYEQYF
TGTGCCAGCCCTATGTCCTACGAGCAGTACTTC
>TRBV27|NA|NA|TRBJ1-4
CASSSPWGGDEKLFF
TGTGCCAGCAGTTCCCCCTGGGGAGGGGACGAAAAACTGTTTTTT
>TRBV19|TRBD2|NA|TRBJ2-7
CASSIRLLTSGISYEQYF
TGTGCCAGTAGTATCCGACTTCTGACTAGCGGGATCTCCTACGAGCAGTACTTC
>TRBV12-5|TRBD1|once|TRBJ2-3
CASGLGLTGGATDTQYF
TGTGCTAGTGGTTTGGGCCTGACAGGGGGCGCGACAGATACGCAGTATTTT
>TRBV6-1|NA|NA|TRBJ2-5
CASSDFAAYQETQYF
TGTGCCAGCAGTGATTTTGCGGCGTACCAAGAGACCCAGTACTTC
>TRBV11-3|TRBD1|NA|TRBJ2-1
CASSLGTGDSDEQFF
TGTGCCAGCAGCTTAGGGACAGGGGATTCAGATGAGCAGTTCTTC
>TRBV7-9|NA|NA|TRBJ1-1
CASSLRGGLQNTEAFF
TGTGCCAGCAGTCTAAGGGGGGGGCTCCAGAACACTGAAGCTTTCTTT
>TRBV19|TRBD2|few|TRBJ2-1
CATTFLAGASEQFF
TGTGCCACTACGTTCCTAGCGGGAGCTAGTGAGCAGTTCTTC
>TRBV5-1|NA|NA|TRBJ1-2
CASSLGQLPYGYTF
TGCGCCAGCAGCTTGGGACAGTTACCCTATGGCTACACCTTC
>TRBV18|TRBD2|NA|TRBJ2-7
CASSRSGTSGEQYF
TGTGCCAGCTCGCGTTCCGGGACTAGCGGCGAGCAGTACTTC
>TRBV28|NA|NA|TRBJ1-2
CASSLLDRAPNGYTF
TGTGCCAGCAGTTTGTTAGACAGAGCCCCTAATGGCTACACCTTC
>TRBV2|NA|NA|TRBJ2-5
CASVGGGAGETQYF
TGTGCCAGCGTTGGGGGAGGCGCCGGAGAGACCCAGTACTTC
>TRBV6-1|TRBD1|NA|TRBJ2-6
CASSVQGSAGANVLTF
TGTGCCAGCAGTGTACAGGGGTCCGCTGGGGCCAACGTCCTGACTTTC
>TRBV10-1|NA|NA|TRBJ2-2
CASSEGVDYVGELFF
TGCGCCAGCAGTGAGGGAGTAGACTATGTCGGGGAGCTGTTTTTT
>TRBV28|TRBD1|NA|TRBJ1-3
CASSPKTGVGVYRNTIYF
TGTGCCAGCAGTCCGAAGACAGGGGTAGGAGTGTACAGAAACACCATATATTTT
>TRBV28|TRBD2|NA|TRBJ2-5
CASSLPGGSLEGETQYF
TGTGCCAGCAGTTTACCGGGGGGGAGCTTAGAGGGTGAGACCCAGTACTTC
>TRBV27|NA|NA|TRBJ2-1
CASSWRASENEQFF
TGTGCCAGCAGCTGGAGGGCCTCTGAAAATGAGCAGTTCTTC
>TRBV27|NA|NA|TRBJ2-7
CASSWQRSGYEQYF
TGTGCCAGCAGTTGGCAACGTAGCGGCTACGAGCAGTACTTC
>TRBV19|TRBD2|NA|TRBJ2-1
CASSTSGSFGEQFF
TGTGCCAGTAGTACTAGCGGGTCGTTTGGTGAGCAGTTCTTC
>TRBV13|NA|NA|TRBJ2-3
CASSGGAGTSTDTQYF
TGTGCCAGCAGCGGGGGGGCGGGAACTAGCACAGATACGCAGTATTTT
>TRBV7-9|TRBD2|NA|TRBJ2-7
CASSLGGTSVEQYF
TGTGCCAGCAGCTTAGGAGGGACTAGCGTCGAGCAGTACTTC
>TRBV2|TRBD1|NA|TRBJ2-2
CASRGQGSTTGELFF
TGTGCCAGCAGAGGACAGGGGTCGACCACCGGGGAGCTGTTTTTT
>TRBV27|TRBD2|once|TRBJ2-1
CASRELAEYNEQFF
TGTGCCAGCAGAGAACTAGCGGAGTACAATGAGCAGTTCTTC
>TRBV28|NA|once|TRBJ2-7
CASSQKGQAGHF
TGTGCCAGCAGTCAAAAAGGACAAGCCGGTCATTTC
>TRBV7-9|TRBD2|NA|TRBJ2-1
CASTTQDPGGNEQFF
TGTGCCAGCACCACCCAGGACCCGGGAGGGAATGAGCAGTTCTTC
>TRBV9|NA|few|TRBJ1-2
CASRRSDAGYTF
TGTGCCAGCAGGCGGTCAGATGCTGGCTACACCTTC
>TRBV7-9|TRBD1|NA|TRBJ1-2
CASRGDSNNYGYTF
TGTGCCAGCCGCGGGGACAGCAATAACTATGGCTACACCTTC
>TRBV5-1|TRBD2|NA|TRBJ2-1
CASSWGLAGGVYNEQFF
TGCGCCAGCAGCTGGGGACTAGCGGGAGGCGTATACAATGAGCAGTTCTTC